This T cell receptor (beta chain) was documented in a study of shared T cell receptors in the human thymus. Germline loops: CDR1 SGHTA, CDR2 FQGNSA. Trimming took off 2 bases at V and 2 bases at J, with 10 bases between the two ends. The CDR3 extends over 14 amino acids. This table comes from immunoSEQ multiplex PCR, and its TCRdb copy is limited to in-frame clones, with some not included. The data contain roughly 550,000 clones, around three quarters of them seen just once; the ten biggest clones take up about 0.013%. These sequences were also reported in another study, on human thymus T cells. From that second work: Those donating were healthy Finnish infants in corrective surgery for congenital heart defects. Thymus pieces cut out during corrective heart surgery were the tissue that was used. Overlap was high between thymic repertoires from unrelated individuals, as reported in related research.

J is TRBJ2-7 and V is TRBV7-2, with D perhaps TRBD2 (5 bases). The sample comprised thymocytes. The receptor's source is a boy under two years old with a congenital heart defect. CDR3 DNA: TGTGCCAGCAGCTTAAGGGAGTTCCCCTACGAGCAGTACTTC. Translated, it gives CASSLREFPYEQYF.